The 18 T cell receptor beta chains in this list originate from one sample, sequenced in a study of blood T cell repertoires in COVID-19 (dated by TCRdb to 2020 to 2021). The library was generated by the immunoSEQ multiplex PCR assay. As stored in TCRdb, this immuneACCESS dataset retains in-frame rearrangements with V and J assigned. A fraction of the clones does not appear; measured against another copy, unresolved V genes explain less than half of the discrepancy, and the remainder lacks a known reason. The sample yields 300,000 to 450,000 clones; 75% to 90% were counted once. The biggest ten clones account for approximately 1% of the sample. Sequenced material: PBMCs or T cells enriched from blood (not recorded which). The receptors were sampled from a man aged 18 to 29 who had recovered from COVID-19.

With regard to this clone: The junction does not match germline at one end; this may be a read error. V is TRBV28 and J is TRBJ1-2; D not certain. The CDR3 extends over 13 amino acids. In germline, CDR1 is MDHEN, CDR2 SYDVKM. The CDR3 DNA reads as TGTGCCAGCAGTTTCCCCCGGCGGGCAGTCTTCCTCTTC. Amino acids: CASSFPRRAVFLF.

The V gene is TRBV7-5, the J gene TRBJ2-2; the table's D call TRBD1 went unverified against the DNA. TRBV7-5 is given as a pseudogene. There are 15 residues in the CDR3. CDR3 amino acids: CVRRNHRENTGELFF. Here the CDR3 DNA reads TGTGTCAGAAGGAATCACAGGGAAAACACCGGGGAGCTGTTTTTT.

The chain's CDR3 is CASSFGDTLVWGYGYTF. CDR3 nucleotides: TGTGCCAGCAGCTTTGGGGACACACTGGTTTGGGGCTATGGCTACACCTTC. J is TRBJ1-2 and V is TRBV11-3; D possibly corresponds to TRBD1 (6 bases). Trimming took off 3 bases at V and 4 bases at J, with 21 bases between the two ends. This CDR3 is built from 17 residues. The germline V gene has CDR1 SGHNT and CDR2 YENEEA.

The chain joins TRBV7-2 to TRBJ2-1; 7 positions match TRBD2. V shed 3 bases, J shed 2 bases, and the junction held 4 bases outside the gene matches. CDR3 length: 15 residues. Germline V lookup: CDR1 SGHTA, CDR2 FQGNSA. The CDR3 bases are TGTGCCAGCAGCTTGGCGGGAGCTACCTACAATGAGCAGTTCTTC. It is translated as CASSLAGATYNEQFF.

V gene TRBV28 combines with J gene TRBJ2-5; 9 nucleotides match TRBD1. From germline, CDR1 is MDHEN and CDR2 SYDVKM. The trim removed 5 bases at V and 4 bases at J, leaving 2 bases unmatched. The CDR3 runs 13 residues. The CDR3 DNA reads TGTGCCAGCAGTCGGACAGGGGCAGAGACCCAGTACTTC. It is translated as CASSRTGAETQYF.

The rearrangement links TRBV7-9 to TRBJ2-2; TRBD2 aligns across 7 bases. This CDR3 spans 17 amino acids. V shed 10 bases and J 4 bases; nucleotides not matched to a gene: 18. CDR1 and CDR2 from the germline V gene are SEHNR and FQNEAQ (reference sequence). CDR3 sequence: CAIPPAGKDSGTGELFF. For the CDR3, the DNA is TGTGCCATTCCCCCAGCGGGGAAGGATAGTGGCACCGGGGAGCTGTTTTTT.

There are a few counts of this clone. This chain connects TRBV5-1 to TRBJ1-6; no clear D. V was cut by 4 bases and J by 10 bases, with 12 bases left in between. CDR3 size: 13 residues. CDR1 SGHRS and CDR2 YFSETQ come from the germline V gene. The CDR3 coding sequence is TGCGCCAGCAGCGCAGGCCCCCAGTCACCCCTCCACTTT. Encoded protein: CASSAGPQSPLHF.

The chain couples TRBV11-2 to TRBJ2-7; 14 nucleotides align to TRBD2. V shed 4 bases, J shed 0 bases, and the junction held 5 bases outside the gene matches. CDR3 size: 17 residues. Germline lookup yields CDR1 SGHAT and CDR2 FQNNGV. The CDR3 bases are TGTGCCAGCAGCTCAATCGGACTAGCGGGGGGCTCCTACGAGCAGTACTTC. Translation: CASSSIGLAGGSYEQYF.

The chain has TRBV24-1 and TRBJ1-5, with 10 bases matching TRBD1. This CDR3 region has 17 residues. Germline trimming cut 4 bases from V and 2 bases from J; bases unmatched to any gene: 7. Per germline, CDR1 KGHDR and CDR2 SFDVKD. CDR3 bases: TGTGCCACCAGTGACCGACGGACAGGGGGAGGCAATCAGCCCCAGCATTTT. Protein: CATSDRRTGGGNQPQHF.

J is TRBJ2-7 and V is TRBV11-2; 10 nucleotides line up with TRBD2. With V trimmed by 0 bases and J by 4 bases, 3 bases remained unmatched. The CDR3 extends over 15 amino acids. The germline CDR1 and CDR2 sequences are SGHAT and FQNNGV. The CDR3 nucleotides read TGTGCCAGCAGCTTAGAACTAGCGGGGAGGTACGAGCAGTACTTC. As protein: CASSLELAGRYEQYF.

Only a few counts were recorded for this clone. This chain connects TRBV5-5 to TRBJ2-3; D possibly corresponds to TRBD2 (5 bases). CDR1 SGHKS and CDR2 YYEKEE come from the germline V gene (reference sequence). Trimming took off 1 base at V and 0 bases at J, with 12 bases between the two ends. This CDR3 is built from 16 residues. The CDR3 DNA sequence: TGTGCCAGCAGCTTGTCCCCTCGAGGGAGCACAGATACGCAGTATTTT. This sequence encodes CASSLSPRGSTDTQYF.

V usage is TRBV2 and J usage is TRBJ1-1; possibly TRBD1 for D (5 bases). Trimming removed 7 bases from V and 1 base from J, with 16 bases in between. Per germline, CDR1 SNHLY and CDR2 FYNNEI. This CDR3 region has 15 residues. The CDR3 is CASKKETAGNTEAFF. Here the CDR3 DNA reads TGTGCCAGCAAAAAGGAGACAGCGGGGAACACTGAAGCTTTCTTT.

The chain is built from TRBV7-2 and TRBJ2-7; 7 bases match TRBD2. Germline values: CDR1 SGHTA, CDR2 FQGNSA. V lost 4 bases to trimming and J lost 1 base; unmatched junction nucleotides: 4. This CDR3 contains 14 residues. Written as DNA, the CDR3 is TGTGCCAGCAGCTCGGGGGGTGGGTCCTACGAGCAGTACTTC. This codes for CASSSGGGSYEQYF. The whole variable domain, remainder taken from reference TRBV7-2 and TRBJ2-7, is GAGVSQSPSNKVTEKGKDVELRCDPISGHTALYWYRQSLGQGLEFLIYFQGNSAPDKSGLPSDRFSAERTGGSVSTLTIQRTQQEDSAVYLCASSSGGGSYEQYFGPGTRLTVT.

The chain combines TRBV3-1 (or the pseudogene TRBV3-2) with TRBJ2-1; 8 positions match TRBD2. The germline CDR1 and CDR2 sequences are LGHDT and YNNKEL (reference sequence). The CDR3 contains 13 residues. The V segment lost 4 bases and the J segment 6 bases; nucleotides outside the gene matches: 2. In nucleotides, the CDR3 is TGTGCCAGCAGCCGCGGGAGGAGCAATGAGCAGTTCTTC. It specifies CASSRGRSNEQFF.

This clone was detected once. The chain combines TRBV9 with TRBJ2-5; D is possibly TRBD1 (6 bases). With 3 bases removed from V and 2 bases from J, the gap between germline ends came to 14 bases. CDR1 SGDLS and CDR2 YYNGEE come from the germline V gene. The CDR3 spans 15 residues. The CDR3 loop is CASSEAPDRQETQYF. CDR3 in DNA: TGTGCCAGCAGCGAGGCCCCGGACAGACAAGAGACCCAGTACTTC.

This rearrangement joins TRBV7-9 to TRBJ2-1, with 7 bases identical to TRBD1. J lost 9 bases, V lost 3 bases, and 8 bases had no gene match. The CDR3 has 14 residues. Germline assignment: CDR1 SEHNR and CDR2 FQNEAQ (reference sequence). CDR3 residues: CASSFEGASSEQFF. Here the CDR3 DNA reads TGTGCCAGCAGCTTCGAGGGGGCGTCTAGTGAGCAGTTCTTC. The full variable domain, in which reference TRBV7-9 and TRBJ2-1 provide the parts outside the CDR3, is DTGVSQNPRHKITKRGQNVTFRCDPISEHNRLYWYRQTLGQGPEFLTYFQNEAQLEKSRLLSDRFSAERPKGSFSTLEIQRTEQGDSAMYLCASSFEGASSEQFFGPGTRLTVL.

This chain connects TRBV6-5 to TRBJ2-1; 7 bases fit TRBD1. The V segment lost 5 bases and the J segment 2 bases; nucleotides outside the gene matches: 6. CDR3 length: 15 residues. Germline V gives CDR1 MNHEY, CDR2 SVGAGI. CDR3 nucleotides: TGTGCCAGCAGTATTGAGACAGGGACCTACAATGAGCAGTTCTTC. Translation: CASSIETGTYNEQFF.

The CDR3 DNA reads TGCAGTGCTAGTCCTAGCGGGGGGTTAGCCGGGGAGCTGTTTTTT. Encoded protein: CSASPSGGLAGELFF. The V and J genes are TRBV20-1 and TRBJ2-2, with 11 positions matching TRBD2. CDR3 length: 15 residues. Germline trimming cut 3 bases from V and 6 bases from J; bases unmatched to any gene: 6. Germline V gene sequence: CDR1 DFQATT, CDR2 SNEGSKA (reference sequence).